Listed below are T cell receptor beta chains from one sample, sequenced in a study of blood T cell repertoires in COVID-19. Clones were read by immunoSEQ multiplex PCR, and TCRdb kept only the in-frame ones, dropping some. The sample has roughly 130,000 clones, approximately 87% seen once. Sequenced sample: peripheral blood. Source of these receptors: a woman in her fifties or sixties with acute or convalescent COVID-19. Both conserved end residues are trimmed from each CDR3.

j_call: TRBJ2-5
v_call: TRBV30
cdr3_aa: ASAGLAGVGTQY

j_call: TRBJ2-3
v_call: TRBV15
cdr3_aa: ATSRGGGTDTQY

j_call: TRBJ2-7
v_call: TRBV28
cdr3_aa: ASSLGRGYEQY

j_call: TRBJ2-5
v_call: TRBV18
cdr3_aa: ASSPRLQETQY

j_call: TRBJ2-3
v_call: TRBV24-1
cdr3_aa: ATSGLAGDTQY

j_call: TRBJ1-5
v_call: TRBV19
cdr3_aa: ASSTLNWDRVSNQPQH

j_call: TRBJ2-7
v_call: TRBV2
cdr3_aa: ASSIQGGHEQY

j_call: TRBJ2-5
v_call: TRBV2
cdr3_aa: ASRDTSGGMAQY

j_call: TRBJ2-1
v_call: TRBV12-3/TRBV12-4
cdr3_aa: ASTSGTEQF

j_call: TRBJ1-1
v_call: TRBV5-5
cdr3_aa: ASSARDRLNTEAF

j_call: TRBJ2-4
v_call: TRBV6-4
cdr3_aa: ASNVDRLAKNIQY

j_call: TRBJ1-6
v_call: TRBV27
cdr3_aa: ASSLGRISPLH

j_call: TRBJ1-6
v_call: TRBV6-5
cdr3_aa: ASSYGAANSPLH

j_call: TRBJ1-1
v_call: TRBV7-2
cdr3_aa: ASSLGNGRDEAF

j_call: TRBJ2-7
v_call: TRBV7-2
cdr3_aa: ASSLGRLAGDYEQY

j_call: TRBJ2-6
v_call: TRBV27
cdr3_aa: ASNPTSGRAMLGANVLT

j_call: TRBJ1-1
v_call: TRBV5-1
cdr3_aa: ASKEGNTEAF

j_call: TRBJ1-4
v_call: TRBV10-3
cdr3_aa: ATFSGTGGIGEKLF

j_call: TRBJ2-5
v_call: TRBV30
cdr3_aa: AWSSLLQGVVTQY

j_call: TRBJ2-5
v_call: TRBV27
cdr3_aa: ASSFFGLAGARYQETQY

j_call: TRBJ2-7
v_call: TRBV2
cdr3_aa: ASSEGQGISYEQY

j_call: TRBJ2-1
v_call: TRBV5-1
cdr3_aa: ASSPGQVSYNEQF

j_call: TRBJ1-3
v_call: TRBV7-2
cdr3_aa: ASSSPPTGVGNTIY

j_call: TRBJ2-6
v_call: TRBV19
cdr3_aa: ASSINFPGANVLT

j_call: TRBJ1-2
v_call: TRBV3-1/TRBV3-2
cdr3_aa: ASSQEGTGGYGYT

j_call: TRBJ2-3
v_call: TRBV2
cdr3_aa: ASSISGLRAGDTQY

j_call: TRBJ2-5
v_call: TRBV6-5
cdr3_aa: ASTAAYQETQY

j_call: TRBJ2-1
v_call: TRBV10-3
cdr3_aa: AISDGQGKDEQF

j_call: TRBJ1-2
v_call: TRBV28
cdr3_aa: ASSPSYRAGGYT

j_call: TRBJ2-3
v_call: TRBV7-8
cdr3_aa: ASSLRREGSDTQY

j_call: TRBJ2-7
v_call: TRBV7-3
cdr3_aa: ASSLYGRGQYEQY

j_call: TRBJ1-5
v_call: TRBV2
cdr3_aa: ASQTGYSNQPQH

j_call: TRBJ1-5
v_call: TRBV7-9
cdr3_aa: ASSLGRAGHQPQH

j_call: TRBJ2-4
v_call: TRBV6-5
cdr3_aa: ASSFSGTGIQNIQY

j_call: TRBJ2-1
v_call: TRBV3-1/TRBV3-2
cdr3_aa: ASSQDRGSISEQF

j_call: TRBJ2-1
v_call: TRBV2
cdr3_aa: ASSERGLAGKVEQF

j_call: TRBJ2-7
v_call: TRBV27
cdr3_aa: ASSLSFRTGGGYEQY

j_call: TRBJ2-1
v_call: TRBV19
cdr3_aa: ASSTGNLNNEQF

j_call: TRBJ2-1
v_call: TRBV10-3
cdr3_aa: AISETRLAGTEQF

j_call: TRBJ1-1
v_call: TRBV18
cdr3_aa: ASSPQGDLKAF

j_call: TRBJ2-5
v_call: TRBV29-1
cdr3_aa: SGGLQETQY

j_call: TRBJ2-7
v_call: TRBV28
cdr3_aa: ASRQASYEQY

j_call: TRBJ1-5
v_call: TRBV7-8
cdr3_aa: ASSLFGTGLNQPQH